The 26 T cell receptor beta chains presented below share a single source sample, sequenced in a study of blood T cell repertoires in COVID-19. Clones were sequenced by immunoSEQ multiplex PCR, and TCRdb holds only the in-frame ones, with some missing. The table shows over 100,000 clones, with approximately 80% occurring only once. Sample: peripheral blood. These receptors were obtained from a woman older than 75 with active or convalescent COVID-19.

CDR3 protein: CASRRTGEGSEQFF. The CDR3 DNA sequence: TGTGCCAGTAGGAGGACGGGAGAAGGGAGTGAGCAGTTCTTC. The chain couples TRBV19 to TRBJ2-1; D perhaps matches TRBD2 (6 bases). The CDR3 contains 14 residues. Germline CDR1 is LNHDA and CDR2 is SQIVND (reference sequence). The V end lost 6 bases, the J end lost 9 bases, and 18 bases lay between the germline ends. The whole variable domain, remainder taken from reference TRBV19 and TRBJ2-1, is DGGITQSPKYLFRKEGQNVTLSCEQNLNHDAMYWYRQDPGQGLRLIYYSQIVNDFQKGDIAEGYSVSREKKESFPLTVTSAQKNPTAFYLCASRRTGEGSEQFFGPGTRLTVL.

The chain combines TRBV7-9 with TRBJ2-2; D gene unclear. Germline CDR1 SEHNR, CDR2 FQNEAQ (reference sequence). This CDR3 comprises 13 residues. V was pared by 5 bases and J by 4 bases, with 8 bases between. The CDR3 DNA reads as TGTGCCAGCAGCCAAACTGGCACCGGGGAGCTGTTTTTT. This sequence encodes CASSQTGTGELFF. Together with reference TRBV7-9 and TRBJ2-2, the CDR3 gives the full variable domain: DTGVSQNPRHKITKRGQNVTFRCDPISEHNRLYWYRQTLGQGPEFLTYFQNEAQLEKSRLLSDRFSAERPKGSFSTLEIQRTEQGDSAMYLCASSQTGTGELFFGEGSRLTVL.

This clone showed up just a few times. The rearrangement links TRBV28 to TRBJ1-2, with 7 bases matching TRBD1. The germline CDR1 and CDR2 sequences are MDHEN and SYDVKM. With 5 bases clipped from V and 8 bases from J, the junction kept 11 bases outside the gene matches. CDR3 size: 14 residues. DNA for the CDR3: TGTGCCAGCAGTGTTTCCGGGACAGTAAAAGGCTACACCTTC. The encoded protein is CASSVSGTVKGYTF.

The chain has TRBV7-2 and TRBJ2-1; 7 nucleotides agree with TRBD2. Germline CDR1 is SGHTA and CDR2 is FQGNSA. The CDR3 is 16 amino acids. V was clipped by 1 base and J by 8 bases; unmatched bases: 11. CDR3 amino acids: CASSLGWTRGVDEQFF. The CDR3 nucleotides are TGTGCCAGCAGCTTAGGTTGGACTAGAGGGGTCGATGAGCAGTTCTTC.

The V call is TRBV6-2 or TRBV6-3, the J call TRBJ2-7, with a possible D match to TRBD1 (6 bases). This CDR3 comprises 13 residues. In germline, CDR1 is MNHEY, CDR2 SVGEGT. V lost 5 bases and J 7 bases, leaving 15 bases between the germline ends. The CDR3 loop is CASSHHRVREQYF. Here the CDR3 DNA reads TGTGCCAGCAGTCACCACAGGGTTCGGGAGCAGTACTTC.

V is TRBV6-6 and J is TRBJ1-2; no definite D call. Trimming removed 6 bases from V and 4 bases from J, with 9 bases in between. CDR3 length: 12 amino acids. Per germline, CDR1 MNHNY and CDR2 SVGAGI (reference sequence). CDR3 sequence: CASRTEIYGYTF. CDR3 bases: TGTGCCAGCAGAACAGAGATCTATGGCTACACCTTC.

The chain combines TRBV18 with TRBJ1-5, with D uncertain. Trimming removed 1 base at V and 3 bases at J, with 13 bases between. The CDR3 sequence is 16 residues long. CDR1 and CDR2 (germline): KGHSH, LQKENI. CDR3 bases: TGTGCCAGCTCACCACAAGGAGGAGGTTACAATCAGCCCCAGCATTTT. As protein: CASSPQGGGYNQPQHF.

CDR3 loop: CASSITSGYNEQFF. The CDR3 nucleotides read TGTGCCAGTAGTATTACTAGCGGTTACAATGAGCAGTTCTTC. The chain couples TRBV19 to TRBJ2-1, with TRBD2 matching over 8 bases. Losses at the gene ends were 3 bases for V and 4 bases for J; bases not matched to a gene: 2. Germline assignment: CDR1 LNHDA and CDR2 SQIVND (reference sequence). The length of the CDR3 is 14 residues.

A few counts support this clone. J is TRBJ2-7 and V is TRBV6-5, with TRBD2 matching over 11 bases. From germline, CDR1 is MNHEY and CDR2 SVGAGI. The CDR3 consists of 14 residues. V shed 5 bases, J shed 5 bases, and the junction held 5 bases outside the gene matches. The CDR3 sequence is CASSLLAGGHEQYF. As DNA, the CDR3 is TGTGCCAGCAGTCTCCTAGCGGGAGGACACGAGCAGTACTTC.

The CDR3 loop reads CASSLLRGDGYTF. The CDR3 DNA follows: TGTGCCAGCAGTTTATTAAGGGGCGATGGCTACACCTTC. The V gene is TRBV12-3 or TRBV12-4, the J gene TRBJ1-2, with a possible D match to TRBD1 (5 bases). The CDR3 covers 13 residues. V dropped 2 bases and J dropped 6 bases, with 10 bases sitting between them.

The V and J genes are TRBV28 and TRBJ1-5, with 7 bases that match TRBD1. Germline-derived CDR1 and CDR2 are MDHEN and SYDVKM. J lost 9 bases, V lost 4 bases, and 6 bases had no gene match. This CDR3 is built from 13 residues. The CDR3 DNA reads TGTGCCAGCAGTTCCAGGGGGGAAGTGCCCCAGCATTTT. Translation gives CASSSRGEVPQHF.

V gene TRBV5-1 combines with J gene TRBJ1-2, with 9 bases matching TRBD1. This CDR3 region has 14 residues. The J segment lost 4 bases and the V segment lost 2 bases, leaving 3 bases of the junction unmatched. Germline V gives CDR1 SGHRS, CDR2 YFSETQ. CDR3 sequence: CASSFDRGVYGYTF. CDR3 sequence (DNA): TGCGCCAGCAGCTTCGACAGGGGGGTCTATGGCTACACCTTC.

V gene TRBV7-9 combines with J gene TRBJ2-5; TRBD1 aligns across 12 bases. Trimming at V came to 2 bases and at J to 5 bases, leaving 6 bases not matched to a gene. Germline assignment: CDR1 SEHNR and CDR2 FQNEAQ (reference sequence). CDR3 length: 16 amino acids. The CDR3 reads CASSLRGQGASETQYF. The CDR3 coding sequence is TGTGCCAGCAGCTTAAGGGGACAGGGGGCGTCGGAGACCCAGTACTTC.

V and J are TRBV30 and TRBJ2-7, with 11 bases fitting TRBD2. V gave up 0 bases and J gave up 3 bases; unmatched junction bases: 1. The germline CDR1 and CDR2 sequences are GTSNPN and SVGIG (reference sequence). The CDR3 sequence is 14 residues long. The CDR3, as DNA: TGTGCCTGGAGTGTAGGGACTAGCGGCTACGAGCAGTACTTC. This sequence encodes CAWSVGTSGYEQYF.

The CDR3 bases are TGTGCCAGCAGTTACTCTCCTAGCGGTACCTCGGACGAGCAGTACTTC. Translated: CASSYSPSGTSDEQYF. The chain joins TRBV6-6 to TRBJ2-7, with 7 bases fitting TRBD2. CDR3 length: 16 residues. Trimming cost V 0 bases and J 5 bases; bases outside gene matches: 10. The germline gives CDR1 MNHNY, CDR2 SVGAGI (reference sequence).

The J gene is TRBJ1-4, the V gene TRBV28; no definite D call. This CDR3 comprises 14 residues. V lost 8 bases and J lost 3, with 13 bases in between. Germline values: CDR1 MDHEN, CDR2 SYDVKM. For the CDR3, the DNA is TGTGCCAGCCTCAGCGGGGAAGCTAATGAAAAACTGTTTTTT. Amino acids: CASLSGEANEKLFF.

This clone was seen a few times. V and J are TRBV6-1 and TRBJ2-2, with 10 positions matching TRBD2. The germline gives CDR1 MNHNS, CDR2 SASEGT. The trim removed 4 bases at V and 1 base at J, leaving 9 bases unmatched. The CDR3 extends over 18 amino acids. Written as DNA, the CDR3 is TGTGCCAGCAGTGGGGGAAGCCTAGCGGGGGTGAACACCGGGGAGCTGTTTTTT. This gives the protein CASSGGSLAGVNTGELFF.

This clone occurred once. The CDR3 reads CASSVVGVGQELGTF. CDR3 nucleotides: TGTGCCAGCAGCGTAGTGGGAGTGGGACAGGAGTTAGGAACCTTC. This sequence joins TRBV9 and TRBJ1-2, with 8 bases aligning to TRBD1. V dropped 0 bases and J dropped 14; count of bases not matched to a gene: 15. CDR1 and CDR2 (germline): SGDLS, YYNGEE. The CDR3 runs to 15 residues.

The rearrangement links TRBV3-1 (or the pseudogene TRBV3-2) to TRBJ2-2; TRBD2 is a possible D gene (6 bases). V was clipped by 4 bases and J by 0 bases, with 21 bases between them. This CDR3 is 19 amino acids long. Germline CDR1 is LGHDT and CDR2 is YNNKEL (reference sequence). CDR3: CASSPSGVTGYANTGELFF. CDR3 coding DNA: TGTGCCAGCAGCCCCTCGGGGGTAACAGGTTACGCGAACACCGGGGAGCTGTTTTTT.

The rearrangement links TRBV6-5 to TRBJ1-1, with a weak D call TRBD1 (6 bases). Germline V CDR1 and CDR2: MNHEY, SVGAGI. Trimming stripped 7 bases from V and 3 bases from J, with 18 bases between. CDR3 length equals 15 residues. The CDR3 coding sequence is TGTGCCAGCACCCCGGGGGGGGGCCGGGACACTGAAGCTTTCTTT. This encodes CASTPGGGRDTEAFF.

The CDR3 spells CASNPISGNQPQHF. CDR3 in DNA: TGTGCCAGCAATCCAATTAGCGGCAATCAGCCCCAGCATTTT. The chain couples TRBV6-6 to TRBJ1-5; D call uncertain. Germline-derived CDR1 and CDR2 are MNHNY and SVGAGI (reference sequence). The CDR3 contains 14 residues. Trimming left V 7 bases short and J 2 bases short, with 12 bases between.

J is TRBJ2-5 and V is TRBV6-1, with 14 bases aligning to TRBD2. V gave up 6 bases and J gave up 7 bases; unmatched junction bases: 16. This CDR3 contains 18 residues. The germline V gene has CDR1 MNHNS and CDR2 SASEGT. The CDR3: CASREPGLAGAGGVTQYF. DNA of the CDR3: TGTGCCAGCAGAGAACCGGGACTAGCGGGAGCCGGAGGGGTGACCCAGTACTTC.

The rearrangement uses TRBV30 and TRBJ2-1; TRBD1 matches at 8 bases. This CDR3 is built from 13 residues. V shed 5 bases, J shed 9 bases, and the junction held 9 bases outside the gene matches. Germline V gene data show CDR1 as GTSNPN and CDR2 as SVGIG (reference sequence). This chain's CDR3 is CAWERTGLGEQFF. DNA for the CDR3: TGTGCCTGGGAAAGGACAGGGTTGGGTGAGCAGTTCTTC.

The rearrangement links TRBV28 to TRBJ1-6; D is perhaps TRBD1 (6 bases). The ends were cut back, 3 bases at V and 4 bases at J, with 16 bases in the middle. Per the germline V gene, CDR1 is MDHEN and CDR2 is SYDVKM. The length of the CDR3 is 17 residues. Here the CDR3 DNA reads TGTGCCAGCAGTTTGGGGGACATCCTGGGGTATAATTCACCCCTCCACTTT. As protein: CASSLGDILGYNSPLHF. Drawing the rest from reference TRBV28 and TRBJ1-6, the complete variable domain is DVKVTQSSRYLVKRTGEKVFLECVQDMDHENMFWYRQDPGLGLRLIYFSYDVKMKEKGDIPEGYSVSREKKERFSLILESASTNQTSMYLCASSLGDILGYNSPLHFGNGTRLTVT.

The chain combines TRBV7-3 with TRBJ2-1, with 12 bases that match TRBD2. Trimming cost V 2 bases and J 6 bases; bases outside gene matches: 2. CDR3 length: 15 residues. Germline V gives CDR1 SGHTA, CDR2 FQGTGA. CDR3 DNA sequence: TGTGCCAGCAGCTTACGACTAGCGGGAGTCAATGAGCAGTTCTTC. Its protein product is CASSLRLAGVNEQFF.

The chain links TRBV5-1 to TRBJ1-4; D is unresolved. Germline V lookup: CDR1 SGHRS, CDR2 YFSETQ. The CDR3 is 14 amino acids. Between the trimmed V and J ends, which lost 7 bases and 8 bases, there was a span of 18 bases. DNA of the CDR3: TGCGCCAGCCGCCGCGAGGCCAACGGGGAAAAACTGTTTTTT. This encodes CASRREANGEKLFF.